The 12 T cell receptor beta chains below come from one sample, sequenced in a study of metastatic and nonmetastatic thyroid tumors. Patients were all untreated before their thyroid surgery. TCRdb re-called the PCR reads via MiXCR. The sample lists more than 85,000 clones, 7.5% to 9% occurring once. The specimen was blood. These receptor sequences come from a female donor with papillary thyroid cancer or a benign thyroid nodule (not recorded which). Some clones in this sample may be carry-over from other donors' samples.

This clone has ten or more counts. This chain joins TRBV7-6 and TRBJ2-5, with D tentatively TRBD1 or TRBD2 (5 bases each). The germline V and J ends were trimmed by 5 bases and 2 bases, with 12 bases remaining between them. This CDR3 region has 14 residues. Per the germline V gene, CDR1 is SGHVS and CDR2 is FNYEAQ. The CDR3 loop reads CASSPGPLQETQYF. CDR3 DNA sequence: TGTGCCAGCAGCCCGGGACCGCTACAAGAGACCCAGTACTTC.

This clone was found many times. V usage is TRBV24-1 and J usage is TRBJ1-2; no firm D call. This CDR3 region has 11 residues. The germline gives CDR1 KGHDR, CDR2 SFDVKD. V was cut by 6 bases and J by 6 bases, with 7 bases left in between. This CDR3 is CATSRRDGYTF. CDR3 sequence (DNA): TGTGCCACCAGTAGGAGGGATGGCTACACCTTC.

This clone was seen a few times. Other DNA sequences from this sample encode an identical CDR3 as well. The chain has TRBV2 and TRBJ2-7; D is ambiguous. The length of the CDR3 is 17 residues. Germline CDR1 reads SNHLY; CDR2 reads FYNNEI. Trimming removed 4 bases from V and 1 base from J, with 20 bases in between. The CDR3 spells CASSVLSKISGSYEQYF. DNA of the CDR3: TGTGCCAGCAGTGTTTTGTCAAAAATTAGTGGGTCCTACGAGCAGTACTTC.

This clone was detected ten times or more. This chain connects TRBV2 to TRBJ2-3, with 9 nucleotides matching TRBD1. CDR3 length equals 16 residues. V lost 4 bases and J lost 4; bases outside the gene matches: 9. Germline V gives CDR1 SNHLY, CDR2 FYNNEI. CDR3 coding DNA: TGTGCCAGCAGTGGGGACAGGGCTAAAGTGTCAGATACGCAGTATTTT. It encodes CASSGDRAKVSDTQYF.

This clone was found once. A single base separates this from a much larger clone, so it may be a read error. The rearrangement uses TRBV14 and TRBJ2-5; TRBD1 matches 9 bases. This CDR3 is 16 amino acids long. CDR1 SGHDN and CDR2 FVKESK come from the germline V gene. DNA for the CDR3: TGTGCCAGCAGCCAACCGCGACAGGGGGTCGAGGAGACCCGGTACTTC. Residues: CASSQPRQGVEETRYF.

This clone was found a few times. The chain joins TRBV7-3 to TRBJ1-2; possibly TRBD1 for D (6 bases). This CDR3 has 14 amino acids. The V gene's germline CDR1 is SGHTA and CDR2 FQGTGA. V was shortened by 1 base and J by 7 bases, with 13 bases between the two germline ends. The CDR3 sequence is CASSLRDTRGGYTF. Here the CDR3 DNA reads TGTGCCAGCAGCTTAAGGGACACTCGCGGTGGCTACACCTTC.

This clone was recorded at least ten times. The V and J genes are TRBV3-1 and TRBJ2-5; 8 bases align to TRBD2. This CDR3 has 16 residues. Germline CDR1 reads LGHDT; CDR2 reads YNNKEL (reference sequence). Losses at the gene ends were 1 base for V and 3 bases for J; bases not matched to a gene: 7. The CDR3 region has the DNA TGTGCCAGCAGCCAAGCTACCAGCGGGGGCGAAGAGACCCAGTACTTC. This gives the protein CASSQATSGGEETQYF.

Comments on this clone: Since a much larger clone is just one base distant, this may be a read error. The V call is TRBV9, the J call TRBJ1-1; 7 bases are shared with TRBD1. This CDR3 comprises 14 residues. The V segment lost 3 bases and the J segment 0 bases; nucleotides outside the gene matches: 2. Looked up from germline, CDR1 is SGDLS and CDR2 is YYNGEE. CDR3 residues: CASSAGQLNTEAFF. The CDR3 DNA reads TGTGCCAGCAGCGCGGGACAGCTGAACACTGAAGCTTTCTTT.

The table lists this clone with many counts. The V call is TRBV18, the J call TRBJ1-1; D gene unclear. Germline CDR1 reads KGHSH; CDR2 reads LQKENI. V was pared by 0 bases and J by 1 base, with 6 bases between. This CDR3 contains 14 residues. The CDR3 reads CASSPPYKNTEAFF. Here the CDR3 DNA reads TGTGCCAGCTCACCACCGTACAAGAACACTGAAGCTTTCTTT.

A few counts support this clone. The chain is built from TRBV6-6 and TRBJ1-5; D is undetermined. The germline V gene has CDR1 MNHNY and CDR2 SVGAGI (reference sequence). V dropped 2 bases and J dropped 2 bases, with 7 bases sitting between them. This CDR3 has 14 residues. CDR3 sequence: CASSYVSGNQPQHF. The CDR3 DNA reads TGTGCCAGCAGTTACGTTAGCGGCAATCAGCCCCAGCATTTT.

This clone was seen repeatedly, ten times or more. The CDR3 reads CASSMAGAISGNTIYF. The CDR3 DNA is TGTGCCAGTAGTATGGCGGGGGCTATCTCTGGAAACACCATATATTTT. The V gene is TRBV19, the J gene TRBJ1-3; a possible D gene is TRBD1 (6 bases). Germline-derived CDR1 and CDR2 are LNHDA and SQIVND (reference sequence). Trimming removed 3 bases at V and 0 bases at J, with 12 bases between. This CDR3 is 16 amino acids long.

This clone was seen repeatedly, ten times or more. This chain links TRBV5-4 with TRBJ1-2; D is ambiguous. The CDR3 contains 15 residues. Germline V CDR1 and CDR2: SGHNT, YYREEE (reference sequence). Trimming removed 4 bases from V and 8 bases from J, with 21 bases in between. The CDR3 sequence: CASSPASGNLGGYTF. The CDR3 DNA reads as TGTGCCAGCAGCCCCGCTTCCGGCAATTTAGGGGGCTACACCTTC.